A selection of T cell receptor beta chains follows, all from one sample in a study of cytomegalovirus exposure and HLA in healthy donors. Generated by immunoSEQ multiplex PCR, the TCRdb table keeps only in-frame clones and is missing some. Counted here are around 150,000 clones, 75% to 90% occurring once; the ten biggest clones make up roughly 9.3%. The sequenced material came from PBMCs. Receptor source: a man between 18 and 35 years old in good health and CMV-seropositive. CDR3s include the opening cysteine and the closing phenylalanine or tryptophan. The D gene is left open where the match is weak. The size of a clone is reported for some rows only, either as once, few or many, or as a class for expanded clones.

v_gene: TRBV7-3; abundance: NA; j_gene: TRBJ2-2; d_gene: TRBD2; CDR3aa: CASSPRAGGYGGELFF; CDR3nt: TGTGCCAGCAGCCCAAGGGCGGGGGGGTACGGCGGGGAGCTGTTTTTT
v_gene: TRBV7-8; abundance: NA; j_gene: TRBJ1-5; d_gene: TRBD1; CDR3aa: CASSLWQRTGGGNQPQHF; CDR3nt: TGTGCCAGCAGCTTATGGCAGAGGACAGGGGGAGGCAATCAGCCCCAGCATTTT
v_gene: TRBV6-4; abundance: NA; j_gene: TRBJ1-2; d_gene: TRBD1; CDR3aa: CASSPRLGRQGAPYGYTF; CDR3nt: TGTGCCAGCAGTCCCCGATTAGGCCGACAGGGGGCCCCCTATGGCTACACCTTC
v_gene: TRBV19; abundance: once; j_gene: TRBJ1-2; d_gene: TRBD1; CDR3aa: CASRKGTGHYGYTF; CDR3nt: TGTGCCAGTAGGAAGGGGACAGGGCACTATGGCTACACCTTC
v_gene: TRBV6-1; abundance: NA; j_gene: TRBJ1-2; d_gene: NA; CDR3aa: CASSEGAIWGRDGYTF; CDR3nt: TGTGCCAGCAGTGAAGGGGCCATTTGGGGGCGAGATGGCTACACCTTC
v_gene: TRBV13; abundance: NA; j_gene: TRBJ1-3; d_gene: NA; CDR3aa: CASSLGQGLPGNTIYF; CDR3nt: TGTGCCAGCAGCTTAGGGCAGGGATTGCCTGGAAACACCATATATTTT
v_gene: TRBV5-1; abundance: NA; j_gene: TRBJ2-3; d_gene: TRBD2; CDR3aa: CASSQGLAGDTDTQYF; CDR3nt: TGCGCCAGCAGCCAGGGACTAGCGGGGGACACAGATACGCAGTATTTT
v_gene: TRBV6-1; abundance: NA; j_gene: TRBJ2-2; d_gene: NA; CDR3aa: CASSEAIRGTGELFF; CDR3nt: TGTGCCAGCAGTGAAGCGATAAGGGGAACCGGGGAGCTGTTTTTT
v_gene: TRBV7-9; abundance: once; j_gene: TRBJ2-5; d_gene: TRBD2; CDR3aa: CASSLVGLAEETQYF; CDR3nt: TGTGCCAGCAGCTTAGTGGGACTAGCGGAAGAGACCCAGTACTTC
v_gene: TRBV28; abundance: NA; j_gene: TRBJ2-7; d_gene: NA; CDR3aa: CASSYEPPYEQYF; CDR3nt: TGTGCCAGCAGTTACGAACCCCCCTACGAGCAGTACTTC
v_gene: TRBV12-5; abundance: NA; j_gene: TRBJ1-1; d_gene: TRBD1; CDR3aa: CASGRDSQNTEAFF; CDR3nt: TGTGCTAGTGGGCGGGACAGCCAAAACACTGAAGCTTTCTTT
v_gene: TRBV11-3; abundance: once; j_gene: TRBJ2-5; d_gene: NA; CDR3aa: CASSRGFGETQYF; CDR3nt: TGTGCCAGCAGCCGCGGGTTTGGAGAGACCCAGTACTTC
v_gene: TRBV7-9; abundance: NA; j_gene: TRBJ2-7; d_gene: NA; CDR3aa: CSSSLAPSGSYEQYF; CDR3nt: TGTTCCAGCAGCTTAGCTCCTTCAGGGTCCTACGAGCAGTACTTC
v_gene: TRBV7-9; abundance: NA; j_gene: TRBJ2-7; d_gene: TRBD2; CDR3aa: CSSSLAGLGGEQYF; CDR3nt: TGTTCCAGCAGCTTAGCGGGCCTAGGAGGCGAGCAGTACTTC
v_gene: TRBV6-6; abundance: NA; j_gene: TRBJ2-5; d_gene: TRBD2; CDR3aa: CASSGGGGQETQYF; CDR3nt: TGTGCCAGTTCGGGTGGCGGGGGACAAGAGACCCAGTACTTC
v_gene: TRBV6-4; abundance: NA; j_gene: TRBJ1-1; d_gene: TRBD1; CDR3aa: CASSDTDRATEAFF; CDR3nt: TGTGCCAGCAGTGACACAGACAGGGCCACTGAAGCTTTCTTT
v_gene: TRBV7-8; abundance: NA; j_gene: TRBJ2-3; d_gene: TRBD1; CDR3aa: CASSIGQGGTDTQYF; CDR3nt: TGTGCCAGCAGCATAGGACAGGGCGGCACAGATACGCAGTATTTT
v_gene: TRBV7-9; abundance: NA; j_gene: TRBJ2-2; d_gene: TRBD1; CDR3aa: CASSFRQGANTGELFF; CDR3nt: TGTGCCAGCAGTTTTCGACAGGGTGCGAACACCGGGGAGCTGTTTTTT
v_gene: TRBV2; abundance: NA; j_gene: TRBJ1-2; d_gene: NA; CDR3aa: CAFEGVREGGYTF; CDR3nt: TGTGCCTTCGAGGGGGTACGGGAGGGTGGCTACACCTTC
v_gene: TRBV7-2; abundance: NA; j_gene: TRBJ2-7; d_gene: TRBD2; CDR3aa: CASSQGGSGGSREQYF; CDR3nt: TGTGCCAGCAGCCAGGGAGGCAGCGGGGGGTCGCGAGAGCAGTACTTC
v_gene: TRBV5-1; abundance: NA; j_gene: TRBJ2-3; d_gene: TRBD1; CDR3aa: CASSPDRVERNF; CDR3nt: TGCGCCAGCAGCCCCGACAGGGTAGAACGGAATTTT
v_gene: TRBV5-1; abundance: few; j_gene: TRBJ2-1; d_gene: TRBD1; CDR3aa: CASSSPGQSYNEQFF; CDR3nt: TGCGCCAGCAGCTCACCGGGACAGTCATACAATGAGCAGTTCTTC
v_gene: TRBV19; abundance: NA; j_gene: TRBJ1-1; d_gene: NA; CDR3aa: CASSTSTGGENTEAFF; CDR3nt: TGTGCCAGTAGTACTTCCACGGGAGGGGAGAACACTGAAGCTTTCTTT
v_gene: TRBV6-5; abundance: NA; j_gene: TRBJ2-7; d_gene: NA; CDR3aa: CASSLAGVGEQYF; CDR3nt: TGTGCCAGCAGTTTGGCAGGGGTAGGGGAGCAGTACTTC
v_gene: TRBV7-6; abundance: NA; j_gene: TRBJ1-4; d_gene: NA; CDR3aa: CASSPYRAMGEKLFF; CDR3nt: TGTGCCAGCAGCCCATACAGGGCGATGGGTGAAAAACTGTTTTTT
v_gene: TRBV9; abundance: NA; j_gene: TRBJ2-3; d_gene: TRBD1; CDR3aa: CASSVVGTVTDTQYF; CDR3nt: TGTGCCAGCAGCGTAGTAGGGACAGTCACAGATACGCAGTATTTT
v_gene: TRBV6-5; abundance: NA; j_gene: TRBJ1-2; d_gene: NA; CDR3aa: CASSSRGRNYGYTF; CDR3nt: TGTGCCAGCAGTTCCAGGGGCCGAAACTATGGCTACACCTTC
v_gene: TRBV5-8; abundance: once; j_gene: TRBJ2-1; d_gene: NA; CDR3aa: CASSKLGHNTYNEQFF; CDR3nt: TGTGCCAGCAGCAAGCTGGGACACAACACCTACAATGAGCAGTTCTTC
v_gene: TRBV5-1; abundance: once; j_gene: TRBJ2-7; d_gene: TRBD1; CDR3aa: CASSRTTGAQSYEQYF; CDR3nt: TGCGCCAGCAGCAGGACGACAGGGGCGCAGTCCTACGAGCAGTACTTC
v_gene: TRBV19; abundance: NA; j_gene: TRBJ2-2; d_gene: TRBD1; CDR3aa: CASSIPTGGNTGELFF; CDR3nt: TGTGCCAGTAGTATTCCGACAGGGGGTAACACCGGGGAGCTGTTTTTT
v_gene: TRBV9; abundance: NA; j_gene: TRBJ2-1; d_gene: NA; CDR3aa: CASSVGRQDYYNEQFF; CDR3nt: TGTGCCAGCAGCGTTGGGAGACAGGATTACTACAATGAGCAGTTCTTC
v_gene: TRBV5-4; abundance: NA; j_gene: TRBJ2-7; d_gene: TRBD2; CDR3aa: CASSPQRGDYEQYF; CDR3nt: TGTGCCAGCAGCCCCCAGCGGGGCGACTACGAGCAGTACTTC
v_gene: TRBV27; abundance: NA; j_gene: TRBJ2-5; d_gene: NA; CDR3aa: CASSRLAGEETQYF; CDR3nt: TGTGCCAGCAGCCGGTTGGCAGGGGAAGAGACCCAGTACTTC
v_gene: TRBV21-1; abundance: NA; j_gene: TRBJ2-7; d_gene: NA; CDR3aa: CASRPPREGVYSSYEQYF; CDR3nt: TGTGCCAGCCGTCCCCCCAGGGAAGGAGTTTATAGCTCCTACGAGCAGTACTTC
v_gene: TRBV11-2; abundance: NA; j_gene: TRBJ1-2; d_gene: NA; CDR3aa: CASSLMRNGNYGYTF; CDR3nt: TGTGCCAGCAGCTTGATGCGGAACGGAAACTATGGCTACACCTTC
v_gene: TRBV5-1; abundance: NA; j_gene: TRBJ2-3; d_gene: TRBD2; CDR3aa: CASRVAGGIDTQYF; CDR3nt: TGCGCCAGCAGAGTAGCGGGGGGGATAGATACGCAGTATTTT
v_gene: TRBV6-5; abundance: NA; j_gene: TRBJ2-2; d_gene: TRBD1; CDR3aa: CPWDRGQTGELFF; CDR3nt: TGCCCGTGGGACAGGGGGCAAACCGGGGAGCTGTTTTTT
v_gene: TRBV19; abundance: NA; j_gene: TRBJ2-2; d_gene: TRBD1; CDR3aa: CASRPGTGVPGELFF; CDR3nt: TGTGCCAGTAGACCCGGGACAGGGGTGCCCGGGGAGCTGTTTTTT
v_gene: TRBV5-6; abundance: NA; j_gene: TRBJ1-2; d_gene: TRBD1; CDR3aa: CASSYHSGGRNYGYTF; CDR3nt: TGTGCCAGCAGCTACCACTCAGGGGGCAGGAACTATGGCTACACCTTC
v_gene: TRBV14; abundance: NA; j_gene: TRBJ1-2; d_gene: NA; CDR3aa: CASSQRGFDGYTF; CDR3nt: TGTGCCAGCAGCCAAAGGGGGTTCGATGGCTACACCTTC
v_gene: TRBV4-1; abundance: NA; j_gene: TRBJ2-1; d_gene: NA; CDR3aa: CASSLGLSSYNEQFF; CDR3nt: TGCGCCAGCAGCCTCGGACTGAGCTCCTACAATGAGCAGTTCTTC
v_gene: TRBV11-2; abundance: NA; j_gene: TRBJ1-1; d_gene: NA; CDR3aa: CASTGIGTEAFF; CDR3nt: TGTGCCAGCACGGGTATTGGCACTGAAGCTTTCTTT
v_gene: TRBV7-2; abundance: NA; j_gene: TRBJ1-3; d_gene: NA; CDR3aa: CASSRAATAGNTIYF; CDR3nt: TGTGCCAGCAGCCGAGCCGCGACAGCAGGAAACACCATATATTTT
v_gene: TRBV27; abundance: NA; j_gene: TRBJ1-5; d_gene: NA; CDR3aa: CASSINSNQPQHF; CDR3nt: TGTGCCAGCAGCATCAATTCCAATCAGCCCCAGCATTTT
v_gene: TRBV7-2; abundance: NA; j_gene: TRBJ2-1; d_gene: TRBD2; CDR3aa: CASSFAGESYNEQFF; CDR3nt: TGTGCCAGCAGCTTTGCGGGGGAATCTTACAATGAGCAGTTCTTC
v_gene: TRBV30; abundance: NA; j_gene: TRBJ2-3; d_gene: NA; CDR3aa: CAWTLTWGVNTQYF; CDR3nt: TGTGCCTGGACCCTAACGTGGGGGGTAAATACGCAGTATTTT
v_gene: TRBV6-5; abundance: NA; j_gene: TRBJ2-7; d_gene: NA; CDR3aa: CASSYSRTSPYEQYF; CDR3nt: TGTGCCAGCAGTTACTCAAGGACAAGCCCCTACGAGCAGTACTTC
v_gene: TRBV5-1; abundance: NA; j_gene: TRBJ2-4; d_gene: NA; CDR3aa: CASSLVGDQNIQYF; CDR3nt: TGCGCCAGCAGCTTGGTGGGCGACCAAAACATTCAGTACTTC
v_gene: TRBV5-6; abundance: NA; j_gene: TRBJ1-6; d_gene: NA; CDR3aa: CASSLDAGNVANSPLHF; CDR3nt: TGTGCCAGCAGCTTGGATGCGGGGAATGTAGCTAATTCACCCCTCCACTTT
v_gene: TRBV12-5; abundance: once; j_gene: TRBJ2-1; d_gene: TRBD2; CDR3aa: CASGWGSKRGGLNEQFF; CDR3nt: TGTGCTAGTGGTTGGGGGTCAAAGCGGGGGGGCCTCAATGAGCAGTTCTTC
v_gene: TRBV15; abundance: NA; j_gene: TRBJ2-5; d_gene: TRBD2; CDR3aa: CATGTGTNYRETQYF; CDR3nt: TGTGCCACCGGGACGGGGACTAACTACCGGGAGACCCAGTACTTC
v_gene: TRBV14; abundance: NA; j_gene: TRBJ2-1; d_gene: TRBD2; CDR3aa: CASSQGGTIKNEQFF; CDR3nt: TGTGCCAGCAGCCAGGGAGGGACTATTAAGAATGAGCAGTTCTTC
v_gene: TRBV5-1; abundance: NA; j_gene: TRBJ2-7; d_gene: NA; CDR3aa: CASSLMDSRYEQYF; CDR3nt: TGCGCCAGCAGCTTAATGGACAGCCGCTATGAGCAGTACTTC
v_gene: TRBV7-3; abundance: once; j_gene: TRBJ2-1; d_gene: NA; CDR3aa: CASSSIPGLEEYEQFF; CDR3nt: TGTGCCAGCAGCTCTATTCCGGGACTGGAAGAGTATGAGCAGTTCTTC
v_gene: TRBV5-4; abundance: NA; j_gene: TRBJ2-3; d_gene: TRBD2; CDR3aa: CASSSITSPLAATGTDTQYF; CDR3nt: TGTGCCAGCAGCTCCATCACTTCCCCGCTAGCGGCAACGGGCACAGATACGCAGTATTTT